A single sample is the source of the 17 T cell receptor beta chains below, sequenced in a study of cytotoxic CD8 clonotypes in ibrutinib-treated CLL. The table came from immunoSEQ multiplex PCR; TCRdb's copy has only in-frame clones and leaves some out. The data hold about 130,000 clones, with about 80% observed a single time. The specimen comprised PBMCs, sampled after 12 months of ibrutinib treatment. These TCRs come from a human donor with chronic lymphocytic leukemia.

V is TRBV6-5 and J is TRBJ2-1, with unresolved D. The CDR3 extends over 14 amino acids. The germline CDR1 and CDR2 sequences are MNHEY and SVGAGI. Trimming pared 6 bases from V and 0 bases from J, leaving 9 bases between. CDR3 residues: CASRADLSYNEQFF. CDR3 nucleotide sequence: TGTGCCAGCAGGGCGGATCTCTCCTACAATGAGCAGTTCTTC.

V and J are TRBV30 and TRBJ2-3; D gene unclear. Between the trimmed V and J ends, which lost 7 bases and 2 bases, there was a span of 22 bases. The germline gives CDR1 GTSNPN, CDR2 SVGIG (reference sequence). The CDR3 spans 16 residues. This chain's CDR3 is CASVFKSSSFTDTQYF. The CDR3 DNA reads as TGTGCCTCAGTTTTTAAAAGCTCTTCGTTCACAGATACGCAGTATTTT.

The gene calls are TRBV12-5 and TRBJ2-3; the match to TRBD1 covers 8 bases. The CDR3 extends over 15 amino acids. CDR1 LGHNT and CDR2 FRNRAP come from the germline V gene. V shed 5 bases and J 5 bases; nucleotides not matched to a gene: 9. Written as DNA, the CDR3 is TGTGCTAGTGGTCCGGACAGGGTTTCGGAAGATACGCAGTATTTT. Translated: CASGPDRVSEDTQYF.

V and J are TRBV5-6 and TRBJ1-1, with unresolved D. V was cut by 0 bases and J by 0 bases, with 9 bases left in between. The CDR3 sequence is 15 residues long. CDR1 is SGHDT and CDR2 is YYEEEE in the germline V gene. The CDR3 region has the DNA TGTGCCAGCAGCTTGGTAGAGCGTATGAACACTGAAGCTTTCTTT. This sequence encodes CASSLVERMNTEAFF.

The chain uses TRBV2 and TRBJ1-2; no definite D call. CDR1 and CDR2 (germline): SNHLY, FYNNEI. This CDR3 is 14 amino acids long. Trimming took off 0 bases at V and 4 bases at J, with 9 bases between the two ends. CDR3 coding DNA: TGTGCCAGCAGTGAAGCCCGCACCGGCTATGGCTACACCTTC. This sequence encodes CASSEARTGYGYTF.

The V and J genes are TRBV7-2 and TRBJ2-5; D is ambiguous. Trimming took off 2 bases at V and 5 bases at J, with 6 bases between the two ends. The CDR3 extends over 12 amino acids. Germline CDR1 SGHTA, CDR2 FQGNSA. In nucleotides, the CDR3 is TGTGCCAGCAGCTTAAAAGGGGAGACCCAGTACTTC. Translation: CASSLKGETQYF.

The chain recombines TRBV19 with TRBJ1-1; unclear D gene. The CDR3 extends over 16 amino acids. V lost 5 bases to trimming and J lost 1 base, with 17 bases between them. The V gene's germline CDR1 is LNHDA and CDR2 SQIVND (reference sequence). CDR3 protein: CASSPSTGRKNTEAFF. DNA of the CDR3: TGTGCCAGTAGTCCCTCAACCGGACGGAAGAACACTGAAGCTTTCTTT.

The chain is built from TRBV9 and TRBJ1-1, with D hard to call. This CDR3 region has 14 residues. The germline CDR1 and CDR2 sequences are SGDLS and YYNGEE. Trimming removed 1 base at V and 1 base at J, with 8 bases between. The chain's CDR3 is CASSVSSKNTEAFF. CDR3 nucleotides: TGTGCCAGCAGCGTATCCAGTAAGAACACTGAAGCTTTCTTT.

This chain connects TRBV5-1 to TRBJ1-1, with D possibly matching TRBD1 (5 bases). CDR1 and CDR2 (germline): SGHRS, YFSETQ. The germline V and J ends were trimmed by 4 bases and 8 bases, with 9 bases remaining between them. CDR3 size: 11 residues. The CDR3 DNA reads as TGCGCCAGCAGCCTGGAGGGGGAAGCTTTCTTT. Encoded protein: CASSLEGEAFF.

Details on this clone: Different DNA sequences within this sample yield the same CDR3. V gene TRBV29-1 combines with J gene TRBJ1-2, with TRBD1 identical over 7 bases. Germline V CDR1 and CDR2: SQVTM, ANQGSEA. This CDR3 spans 12 amino acids. The CDR3 sequence is CSADRVGYGYTF. CDR3 nucleotide sequence: TGCAGTGCTGACAGGGTGGGATATGGCTACACCTTC.

In its sample, this clone was seen once. This sequence joins TRBV21-1 and TRBJ1-2. TRBV21-1 is a documented pseudogene. The CDR3 contains 17 residues. The CDR3 is CASRYGPVSWSDYGYTF. The CDR3 DNA reads TGTGCCAGCCGGTACGGGCCGGTAAGTTGGTCGGACTATGGCTACACCTTC.

The chain has TRBV7-2 and TRBJ2-7, with D perhaps matching TRBD1 (6 bases). The V end lost 6 bases, the J end lost 4 bases, and 19 bases lay between the germline ends. The CDR3 consists of 15 residues. The germline V gene encodes CDR1 SGHTA and CDR2 FQGNSA. Here the CDR3 DNA reads TGTGCCAGCAGTTCTAGAACTCTACAGGGTTACGAGCAGTACTTC. Protein sequence: CASSSRTLQGYEQYF.

The chain joins TRBV6-6 to TRBJ1-5, with D perhaps matching TRBD1 (5 bases). This CDR3 spans 15 amino acids. CDR1 MNHNY and CDR2 SVGAGI come from the germline V gene (reference sequence). V shed 11 bases and J shed 3 bases, with 20 bases lying between them. The CDR3 coding sequence is TGTGCCTCCCGAGAGATGGGACGGTCCAATCAGCCCCAGCATTTT. Its translation is CASREMGRSNQPQHF.

The genes are TRBV7-2 and TRBJ2-5; D is possibly TRBD1 (5 bases). CDR3 length equals 13 residues. Trimming removed 2 bases at V and 2 bases at J, with 6 bases between. Germline V gene lookup returns CDR1 SGHTA and CDR2 FQGNSA. CDR3: CASSLRQQETQYF. The DNA for the CDR3 is TGTGCCAGCAGCTTAAGACAGCAAGAGACCCAGTACTTC.

This chain joins TRBV27 and TRBJ1-6, with D possibly TRBD1 on 5 matching bases. Germline V CDR1 and CDR2: MNHEY, SMNVEV (reference sequence). CDR3 length: 15 residues. With 6 bases removed from V and 12 bases from J, the gap between germline ends came to 21 bases. The CDR3 nucleotides read TGTGCCAGCAGGTTGGATAGGACAATTATTTTACCCCTCCACTTT. It translates to CASRLDRTIILPLHF.

V usage is TRBV21-1 and J usage is TRBJ1-2. TRBV21-1 is listed as a pseudogene. The CDR3 has 14 residues. Here the CDR3 DNA reads TGTGCCAGCAGCAAAGGGATGGAGAACTATGGCTACACCTTC. Protein sequence: CASSKGMENYGYTF.

This chain uses TRBV6-5 with TRBJ1-1; D uncertain. Germline V CDR1 and CDR2: MNHEY, SVGAGI. Trimming shortened V by 1 base and J by 5 bases, and 8 bases separated the two germline ends. The CDR3 is 13 residues long. The CDR3 DNA reads as TGTGCCAGCAGTTACTGGACGGGGACTGAAGCTTTCTTT. Translating gives CASSYWTGTEAFF.